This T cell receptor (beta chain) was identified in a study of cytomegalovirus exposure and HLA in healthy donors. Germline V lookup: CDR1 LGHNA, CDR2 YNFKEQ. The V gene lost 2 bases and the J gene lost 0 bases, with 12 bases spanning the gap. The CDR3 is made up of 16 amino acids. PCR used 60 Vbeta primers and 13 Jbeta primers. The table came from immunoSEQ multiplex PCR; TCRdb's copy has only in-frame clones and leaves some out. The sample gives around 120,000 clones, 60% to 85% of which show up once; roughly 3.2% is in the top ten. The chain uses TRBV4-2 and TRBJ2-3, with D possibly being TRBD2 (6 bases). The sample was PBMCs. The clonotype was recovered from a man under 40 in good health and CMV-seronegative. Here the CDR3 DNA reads TGTGCCAGCAGCCAACAGGGACTTCCTAGCACAGATACGCAGTATTTT. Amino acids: CASSQQGLPSTDTQYF.